Listed below are T cell receptor beta chains from one sample, sequenced in a study of blood T cell repertoires in COVID-19. Some clones are missing from TCRdb's copy, which holds only in-frame ones; the method was immunoSEQ multiplex PCR. This table has some 150,000 clones, 87% appearing once. The sequencing input was peripheral blood. Receptors originate from a woman aged 40 to 50 with acute or convalescent COVID-19. Both conserved end residues are part of each CDR3. D genes are given only for firm matches. Size is stated for part of the rows, as once, few or many counts, or as a class when the clone is expanded.

V gene: TRBV19; clone size: -; D gene: TRBD2; J gene: TRBJ2-1; CDR3 protein: CASSTSSGGPSRQFF; CDR3 DNA: TGTGCCAGTAGTACTTCTAGCGGGGGGCCGTCTCGGCAGTTCTTC
V gene: TRBV7-6; clone size: -; D gene: -; J gene: TRBJ1-3; CDR3 protein: CASSLGFGQWNTIYF; CDR3 DNA: TGTGCCAGCAGCTTAGGGTTCGGACAGTGGAACACCATATATTTT
V gene: TRBV2; clone size: -; D gene: TRBD2; J gene: TRBJ2-5; CDR3 protein: CASSEGLAGPQETQYF; CDR3 DNA: TGTGCCAGCAGTGAGGGACTAGCGGGACCTCAAGAGACCCAGTACTTC
V gene: TRBV19; clone size: -; D gene: TRBD1; J gene: TRBJ1-1; CDR3 protein: CASNRGQGEGGEAFF; CDR3 DNA: TGTGCCAGTAACCGGGGACAGGGCGAGGGAGGTGAAGCTTTCTTT
V gene: TRBV20-1; clone size: -; D gene: -; J gene: TRBJ2-7; CDR3 protein: CSARGQYEQYF; CDR3 DNA: TGCAGTGCTAGAGGTCAGTACGAGCAGTACTTC
V gene: TRBV13; clone size: -; D gene: TRBD1; J gene: TRBJ1-1; CDR3 protein: CASSGTGGLTEAFF; CDR3 DNA: TGTGCCAGCAGCGGCACAGGGGGGCTAACTGAAGCTTTCTTT
V gene: TRBV19; clone size: -; D gene: TRBD1; J gene: TRBJ2-6; CDR3 protein: CASSIWTGGANVLTF; CDR3 DNA: TGTGCCAGTAGTATTTGGACAGGTGGGGCCAACGTCCTGACTTTC
V gene: TRBV19; clone size: -; D gene: -; J gene: TRBJ2-1; CDR3 protein: CASSGGTFTYNEQFF; CDR3 DNA: TGTGCCAGTAGTGGTGGGACATTTACCTACAATGAGCAGTTCTTC
V gene: TRBV6-2/TRBV6-3; clone size: -; D gene: TRBD2; J gene: TRBJ2-7; CDR3 protein: CASSYLPGSGTSYEQYF; CDR3 DNA: TGTGCCAGCAGTTACCTCCCGGGGAGCGGGACCTCCTACGAGCAGTACTTC
V gene: TRBV4-2; clone size: once; D gene: TRBD2; J gene: TRBJ2-3; CDR3 protein: CASSQGGGSTDTQYF; CDR3 DNA: TGTGCCAGCAGCCAAGGCGGGGGGTCCACAGATACGCAGTATTTT
V gene: TRBV6-6; clone size: -; D gene: -; J gene: TRBJ2-7; CDR3 protein: CASINTNSYEQYF; CDR3 DNA: TGTGCCAGCATAAATACAAATTCCTACGAGCAGTACTTC
V gene: TRBV7-9; clone size: -; D gene: -; J gene: TRBJ1-2; CDR3 protein: CASSSASGGAPNYGYTF; CDR3 DNA: TGTGCCAGCAGCTCCGCTTCTGGTGGGGCGCCGAACTATGGCTACACCTTC
V gene: TRBV9; clone size: -; D gene: -; J gene: TRBJ2-7; CDR3 protein: CASSPGELGNEQYF; CDR3 DNA: TGTGCCAGCAGCCCTGGGGAGCTGGGAAACGAGCAGTACTTC
V gene: TRBV7-3; clone size: -; D gene: -; J gene: TRBJ2-2; CDR3 protein: CASSSQGTGELFF; CDR3 DNA: TGTGCCAGCAGCTCCCAGGGGACCGGGGAGCTGTTTTTT
V gene: TRBV19; clone size: -; D gene: -; J gene: TRBJ1-5; CDR3 protein: CASTSKEAREYSNQPQHF; CDR3 DNA: TGTGCCAGTACCTCGAAGGAGGCTAGGGAATATAGCAATCAGCCCCAGCATTTT
V gene: TRBV12-5; clone size: -; D gene: -; J gene: TRBJ1-6; CDR3 protein: CASGLSPNRDRANSPLHF; CDR3 DNA: TGTGCTAGTGGTTTGTCTCCCAACAGGGATCGGGCCAATTCACCCCTCCACTTT
V gene: TRBV9; clone size: -; D gene: -; J gene: TRBJ2-7; CDR3 protein: CASSVGGALEQYF; CDR3 DNA: TGTGCCAGCAGCGTTGGGGGGGCGCTCGAGCAGTACTTC
V gene: TRBV27; clone size: -; D gene: -; J gene: TRBJ1-1; CDR3 protein: CASSYRKGGSANTEAFF; CDR3 DNA: TGTGCCAGCAGTTACAGGAAGGGTGGATCGGCGAACACTGAAGCTTTCTTT
V gene: TRBV15; clone size: -; D gene: -; J gene: TRBJ2-7; CDR3 protein: CATSRDRGFEQYF; CDR3 DNA: TGTGCCACCAGCAGAGATCGGGGGTTCGAGCAGTACTTC
V gene: TRBV5-4; clone size: -; D gene: -; J gene: TRBJ1-2; CDR3 protein: CASSLLGQLHTF; CDR3 DNA: TGTGCCAGCAGCCTCCTTGGACAGTTACACACCTTC
V gene: TRBV27; clone size: -; D gene: TRBD1; J gene: TRBJ2-7; CDR3 protein: CASAGQGLDEQYF; CDR3 DNA: TGTGCCAGCGCGGGACAGGGGTTGGACGAGCAGTACTTC
V gene: TRBV7-3; clone size: -; D gene: TRBD1; J gene: TRBJ1-2; CDR3 protein: CASSLTPTGAYGYTF; CDR3 DNA: TGTGCCAGCAGCTTAACACCGACAGGGGCCTATGGCTACACCTTC
V gene: TRBV28; clone size: -; D gene: TRBD2; J gene: TRBJ2-2; CDR3 protein: CASSWGLAGTGELFF; CDR3 DNA: TGTGCCAGCAGTTGGGGACTAGCGGGCACCGGGGAGCTGTTTTTT
V gene: TRBV7-9; clone size: -; D gene: -; J gene: TRBJ1-6; CDR3 protein: CASSYGSPLHF; CDR3 DNA: TGTGCCAGCAGCTACGGTTCACCCCTCCACTTT
V gene: TRBV10-3; clone size: -; D gene: TRBD2; J gene: TRBJ2-3; CDR3 protein: CAIGSGGSTDTQYF; CDR3 DNA: TGTGCCATCGGTAGCGGGGGGTCCACAGATACGCAGTATTTT
V gene: TRBV28; clone size: -; D gene: -; J gene: TRBJ2-2; CDR3 protein: CASLTQNTGELFF; CDR3 DNA: TGTGCCAGCTTGACACAGAACACCGGGGAGCTGTTTTTT
V gene: TRBV19; clone size: -; D gene: TRBD1; J gene: TRBJ1-2; CDR3 protein: CASRPDRAHGYTF; CDR3 DNA: TGTGCCAGTAGACCCGACAGGGCACATGGCTACACCTTC
V gene: TRBV5-4; clone size: -; D gene: TRBD2; J gene: TRBJ2-7; CDR3 protein: CASSWGLEFYEQYF; CDR3 DNA: TGTGCCAGCAGCTGGGGACTAGAATTCTACGAGCAGTACTTC
V gene: TRBV4-3; clone size: -; D gene: TRBD1; J gene: TRBJ1-3; CDR3 protein: CASSQDWGTVGGNTIYF; CDR3 DNA: TGCGCCAGCAGCCAAGATTGGGGGACAGTGGGGGGAAACACCATATATTTT
V gene: TRBV10-3; clone size: -; D gene: TRBD1; J gene: TRBJ1-2; CDR3 protein: CATWEGQGGYTF; CDR3 DNA: TGTGCCACTTGGGAGGGACAGGGAGGCTACACCTTC
V gene: TRBV19; clone size: -; D gene: TRBD1; J gene: TRBJ1-5; CDR3 protein: CASHDRVQPQHF; CDR3 DNA: TGTGCCAGTCATGACAGGGTTCAGCCCCAGCATTTT
V gene: TRBV5-1; clone size: -; D gene: TRBD2; J gene: TRBJ2-1; CDR3 protein: CASSPGGSNEQFF; CDR3 DNA: TGCGCCAGCAGCCCGGGGGGGTCAAACGAGCAGTTCTTC
V gene: TRBV6-5; clone size: -; D gene: -; J gene: TRBJ1-1; CDR3 protein: CASSYPPEPMNTEAFF; CDR3 DNA: TGTGCCAGCAGTTACCCCCCGGAGCCGATGAACACTGAAGCTTTCTTT
V gene: TRBV9; clone size: -; D gene: -; J gene: TRBJ2-3; CDR3 protein: CASSVGAPGTDTQYF; CDR3 DNA: TGTGCCAGCAGCGTAGGAGCGCCCGGAACAGATACGCAGTATTTT
V gene: TRBV15; clone size: -; D gene: TRBD1; J gene: TRBJ2-7; CDR3 protein: CATSSPGQGWHEQYF; CDR3 DNA: TGTGCCACCAGCAGCCCGGGACAGGGGTGGCACGAGCAGTACTTC
V gene: TRBV11-2; clone size: -; D gene: -; J gene: TRBJ1-4; CDR3 protein: CASNKGGEKLFF; CDR3 DNA: TGTGCCAGCAACAAAGGGGGAGAAAAACTGTTTTTT
V gene: TRBV11-2; clone size: -; D gene: -; J gene: TRBJ2-7; CDR3 protein: CASSTGTPEYF; CDR3 DNA: TGTGCCAGCAGCACCGGGACACCCGAGTACTTC